A selection of T cell receptor beta chains follows, all from one sample in a study of T cell responses to AZD1222 COVID-19 vaccine. Assay: immunoSEQ multiplex PCR; the TCRdb copy retains only in-frame clones and omits some. The sample has approximately 110,000 clones; around 90% are singletons. The sample in question was peripheral blood, obtained on day 0 of AZD1222 vaccination. All receptors derive from an adult in good health. CDR3s include the opening cysteine and the closing phenylalanine or tryptophan. The D gene is left open where the match is weak. Only part of the rows carry a size: once, few, many, or a class if the clone is expanded.

clone size	V gene	J gene	D gene	CDR3 DNA	CDR3 protein
NA	TRBV5-4	TRBJ2-1	TRBD2	TGTGCCAGCAGCTCAGCGGGAGGGAGAGGGAATGAGCAGTTCTTC	CASSSAGGRGNEQFF
NA	TRBV7-3	TRBJ2-3	NA	TGTGCCAGCAGCGGGGGTTACGGGACGCAGTATTTT	CASSGGYGTQYF
NA	TRBV4-2	TRBJ2-1	NA	TGTGCCAGCAGCCCTTGGCGGTCTGGCTACAATGAGCAGTTCTTC	CASSPWRSGYNEQFF
NA	TRBV28	TRBJ1-4	NA	TGTGCCAGCAGTACCTGGGACTCTCAACCCATCGCTAATGAAAAACTGTTTTTT	CASSTWDSQPIANEKLFF
NA	TRBV2	TRBJ2-2	NA	TGTGCCAGCAGTGAAGCGCCTCCAACAGGGACCGGGGAGCTGTTTTTT	CASSEAPPTGTGELFF
NA	TRBV2	TRBJ2-3	NA	TGTGCCACCCTAAGAGAGGCTTTCCCAGATACGCAGTATTTT	CATLREAFPDTQYF
NA	TRBV7-9	TRBJ1-4	TRBD1	TGTGCCAGCAGCTTTGACAGGGGTGGTGAAAAACTGTTTTTT	CASSFDRGGEKLFF
NA	TRBV18	TRBJ1-1	TRBD1	TGTGCCAGCCTGGGACAGACCAACACTGAAGCTTTCTTT	CASLGQTNTEAFF
once	TRBV6-5	TRBJ2-7	NA	TGTGCCAGCAGTTTTAGCGGTGCCTACGAGCAGTACTTC	CASSFSGAYEQYF
few	TRBV18	TRBJ1-5	NA	TGTGCCAGCTCAGAGGGCCTCTTAATACAGCCCCAGCATTTT	CASSEGLLIQPQHF
NA	TRBV6-4	TRBJ2-1	NA	TGTGCCAGCAGTGGTTACTCCGGGACACGGGGCTACAATGAGCAGTTCTTC	CASSGYSGTRGYNEQFF
NA	TRBV24-1	TRBJ1-1	NA	TGTGCCACCAGTGACCCCCGACAGATTCTGCTGTGGAACACTGAAGCTTTCTTT	CATSDPRQILLWNTEAFF
NA	TRBV7-9	TRBJ1-5	TRBD1	TGTGCCAGCAGCTCGACGGGACAGGGAAATCAGCCCCAGCATTTT	CASSSTGQGNQPQHF
NA	TRBV5-4	TRBJ2-5	NA	TGTGCCAGCAGCTGGGACTGGCAAGAGACCCAGTACTTC	CASSWDWQETQYF
NA	TRBV7-8	TRBJ1-1	NA	TGTGCCAGCAGCGCCGGACCCATGAACACTGAAGCTTTCTTT	CASSAGPMNTEAFF
NA	TRBV7-9	TRBJ1-1	NA	TGTGCCAGCAGCCCCCGTGGAGGAGTGAACACTGAAGCTTTCTTT	CASSPRGGVNTEAFF
once	TRBV5-1	TRBJ2-1	NA	TGCGCCAGCAGCTTGGATGGGAGCTCCTACAATGAGCAGTTCTTC	CASSLDGSSYNEQFF
NA	TRBV27	TRBJ1-2	NA	TGTGCCAGCAGTCCCAAGGGACATCGGGACTATGGCTACACCTTC	CASSPKGHRDYGYTF
NA	TRBV27	TRBJ1-1	NA	TGTGCCAGCAGCCAGGGTGGAGACACTGAAGCTTTCTTT	CASSQGGDTEAFF
NA	TRBV11-2	TRBJ1-5	NA	TGTGCCAGCAGCTTAGCCCCAGGGGATCAGCCCCAGCATTTT	CASSLAPGDQPQHF
NA	TRBV11-3	TRBJ2-1	TRBD1	TGTGCCAGCAGCCCCGGGACAGGGTACAATGAGCAGTTCTTC	CASSPGTGYNEQFF
NA	TRBV30	TRBJ1-1	NA	TGTGCCTGGAGCCTAGGACGGGTAGAAGCTTTCTTT	CAWSLGRVEAFF
NA	TRBV27	TRBJ2-7	TRBD1	TGTGCCAGCAGTTTCATAGGACAGGGCACCTACGAGCAGTACTTC	CASSFIGQGTYEQYF
NA	TRBV18	TRBJ1-2	NA	TGTGCCAGCTCACCAGGACCCCGTAACTATGGCTACACCTTC	CASSPGPRNYGYTF
NA	TRBV30	TRBJ1-1	NA	TGTGCCTGGAGTCTCGGGATGAACACTGAAGCTTTCTTT	CAWSLGMNTEAFF
once	TRBV7-9	TRBJ2-7	TRBD1	TGTGCCAGCAGCGACAGGGGGGGTACCAACGAGCAGTACTTC	CASSDRGGTNEQYF
once	TRBV11-2	TRBJ1-1	NA	TGTGCCAGCAGCTCCCCGTTCAGCATCATGAACACTGAAGCTTTCTTT	CASSSPFSIMNTEAFF
NA	TRBV3-1/TRBV3-2	TRBJ1-4	NA	TGTGCCAGCAGCCAGACGGACAGTGAAAAACTGTTTTTT	CASSQTDSEKLFF
once	TRBV7-9	TRBJ1-4	TRBD1	TGTGCCAGCAGCACCTTGGACAGGGGAGATAATGAAAAACTGTTTTTT	CASSTLDRGDNEKLFF
NA	TRBV2	TRBJ2-1	NA	TGTGCCAGCAGTGAAGCGTCGGGCAGCGGCTATAGCTCCTACAATGAGCAGTTCTTC	CASSEASGSGYSSYNEQFF
NA	TRBV5-5	TRBJ2-7	NA	TGTGCCAGCAGCTTGGCCGGAGGGGGGAGATCCTACGAGCAGTACTTC	CASSLAGGGRSYEQYF
NA	TRBV6-5	TRBJ2-1	TRBD2	TGTGCCAGCGGCAAGCGGGGGGCCCTGGGTGAGCAGTTCTTC	CASGKRGALGEQFF
once	TRBV4-2	TRBJ1-5	NA	TGTGCCAGCAGCCAGGACCGGGACAGCAATCAGCCCCAGCATTTT	CASSQDRDSNQPQHF
NA	TRBV6-5	TRBJ1-1	NA	TGTGCCAGCAGCCCGAACAGGCCCACAGGAGCTTTCTTT	CASSPNRPTGAFF
NA	TRBV5-1	TRBJ1-2	NA	TGCGCCAGCAGCTTGAACAGGGATGGCTACACCTTC	CASSLNRDGYTF
once	TRBV7-6	TRBJ2-7	NA	TGTGCCAGCAGCTTGACGTCAGGTTCCCCAGGTTTGGGATCCTACGAGCAGTACTTC	CASSLTSGSPGLGSYEQYF